This TCR beta chain was observed in a study of STAT5B mutations in CD4+ large granular lymphocyte leukemia (dated by TCRdb to about 2022). Looking at the study overall: Among healthy controls, the CDR3 'QG' motif was associated with a particular HLA allele. TCRbeta repertoires of CD4+ T-cell large granular lymphocyte leukemia patients were compared with those of healthy blood donors. The purity of purified fractions was confirmed by flow cytometry on FACSCanto II or FACSVerse to exceed 95% among lymphocytes. General conclusions and limits of the study: Greater clonality appeared to be present in CD4-sorted patient repertoires than in healthy CD4+ repertoires, and the difference was retained after the putative leukemic clones were removed. Enrichment of TRBV06-family usage was observed among the top patient clones (8/27) relative to healthy controls (2/35). Data were not HLA-matched; higher clonality in CD4+ versus CD8+ T-LGLL could reflect the relatively small sample size. Main leukemic clonotypes were private to each patient, although about 25% appeared at low frequency in other patients' non-leukemic repertoires.

This clone has a single count. Its antigen remains unidentified. Qualities for individual bases were not recorded, and no much larger clone is one base off. The CDR3, cysteine through phenylalanine, is 13 amino acids long. Only the CDR3 region is kept as DNA, spanning 39 bases read in frame from base 1. The CDR1 and CDR2 encoded by the germline V gene are SGHTA and FQGNSA. V has 5 bases trimmed and J has 7 bases trimmed; junction bases matching no gene number 5. Buffy coats from 30 to 40 blood donors, supplied by the Finnish Red Cross blood service, were used as healthy controls. All TCR-sequenced material derived from peripheral blood: patient blood samples and healthy donor buffy coats. Peripheral blood mononuclear cells were isolated by Ficoll-Hypaque gradient centrifugation. Magnetic purification was used to isolate CD4+ cells from the buffy coats of the healthy controls. Genomic DNA was extracted with the Gentra Puregene Cell and Tissue kit and quantified on a Qubit 2.0 fluorometer.

The immunoSEQ assay at survey resolution was applied to genomic DNA for sequencing of TCRbeta rearrangements. Processing in the source paper ran as follows. In the TCR sequencing data, the smallest productive clonotype frequency that could be detected was 2.59 x 10-5. Only productive TCRbeta rearrangements, meaning sequences that were complete and in-frame, were kept for the analyses. The clonality of each sample was calculated as Simpson clonality in the immunoSEQ Analyzer version 3.0. Based on frequency, clones were grouped as very rare, small, medium, large (1-20%) or hyperexpanded (>20%). Generation probabilities were estimated with OLGA 1.2.3, V-gene circos plots were made with VDJtools, specificities were searched in VDJdb, and CDR3 motifs were identified with GLIPH. TCRdb mirrors the immuneACCESS table, restricted to in-frame sequences. Some clones are absent from its copies; in checked studies, under half trace to an unresolved V gene, and the reason for the others is unknown. V, J and clone size derive from that table, while D and trimming were established from the DNA sequence. This sample is represented by fewer than 50,000 clones; 80% to 90% of them were singletons. In total, the top ten clones hold 2.5% to 3% of the sample.

The clonotype originates from a human donor in good health. In this chain, TRBV7-2 is recombined with TRBJ2-1; 7 bases in the middle match TRBD1. The source material was CD4+ T cells from blood buffy coats. The DNA is TGTGCCAGCAGCCCCGCGACAGGGAATGAGCAGTTCTTC. It translates to CASSPATGNEQFF.